The next 18 T cell receptor beta chains were all read from a single sample in a study of blood T cell repertoires in COVID-19. Sequenced by immunoSEQ multiplex PCR; TCRdb stores in-frame clones only, minus some. The sample contains 250,000 to 350,000 clones, 70% to 90% of which appear only once. Sequenced sample: PBMCs or T cells enriched from blood (not recorded which). The receptors come from a woman between 25 and 40 years old who had recovered from COVID-19.

On this clone: The sample has other DNA sequences that encode this CDR3 too. V gene TRBV3-1 (or the pseudogene TRBV3-2) combines with J gene TRBJ1-5; D ambiguous. The CDR3 runs 15 residues. Between the trimmed V and J ends, which lost 1 base and 1 base, there was a span of 8 bases. Germline assignment: CDR1 LGHDT and CDR2 YNNKEL (reference sequence). In DNA form, the CDR3 reads TGTGCCAGCAGCCAAGGACGAGCGAGCAATCAGCCCCAGCATTTT. Protein product: CASSQGRASNQPQHF.

The gene calls are TRBV13 and TRBJ2-7, with a tentative D call TRBD1 (6 bases). The germline V gene encodes CDR1 PRHDT and CDR2 FYEKMQ (reference sequence). The V and J ends lost 3 bases and 2 bases respectively, with 11 bases between them. This CDR3 has 14 residues. CDR3 loop: CASSFRDTPYEQYF. In DNA form, the CDR3 reads TGTGCCAGCAGCTTCCGGGACACACCCTACGAGCAGTACTTC.

V usage is TRBV2 and J usage is TRBJ2-6; TRBD1 matches 9 bases. Looked up from germline, CDR1 is SNHLY and CDR2 is FYNNEI. The CDR3 spans 16 residues. The V gene end was trimmed by 4 bases and the J gene end by 0 bases; junction bases not matched to a gene: 1. CDR3 nucleotide sequence: TGTGCCAGCAGTGCGACAGGGGGCTCTGGGGCCAACGTCCTGACTTTC. Its translation: CASSATGGSGANVLTF.

The chain combines TRBV7-8 with TRBJ1-5; no clear D gene. Trimming pared 5 bases from V and 11 bases from J, leaving 13 bases between. The germline V gene has CDR1 SGHVS and CDR2 FQNEAQ. The CDR3 length is 12 residues. DNA for the CDR3: TGTGCCAGCAGCCCCCGAGGAAGGACCCAGCATTTT. Protein: CASSPRGRTQHF. Full variable domain (remainder filled in from reference TRBV7-8 and TRBJ1-5): GAGVSQSPRYKVAKRGQDVALRCDPISGHVSLFWYQQALGQGPEFLTYFQNEAQLDKSGLPSDRFFAERPEGSVSTLKIQRTQQEDSAVYLCASSPRGRTQHFGDGTRLSIL.

Turning to this clone: Other nucleotide sequences from this sample produce the same CDR3. The CDR3 protein is CASSVAGGSNQPQHF. The CDR3 bases are TGTGCCAGCAGCGTAGCGGGGGGTAGCAATCAGCCCCAGCATTTT. This chain links TRBV9 with TRBJ1-5; D possibly corresponds to TRBD1 (5 bases). The V gene lost 0 bases and the J gene lost 0 bases, with 7 bases spanning the gap. This CDR3 contains 15 residues. CDR1 and CDR2 from the germline V gene are SGDLS and YYNGEE.

On this clone itself: Other nucleotide sequences from this sample produce the same CDR3. The chain couples TRBV27 to TRBJ1-1; D might be TRBD1 (6 bases). CDR3 length: 13 amino acids. Germline V gene data show CDR1 as MNHEY and CDR2 as SMNVEV (reference sequence). Between the trimmed V and J ends, which lost 0 bases and 4 bases, there was a span of 6 bases. CDR3 DNA: TGTGCCAGCAGTTTATCCAGGGGCACTGAAGCTTTCTTT. It is translated as CASSLSRGTEAFF.

This rearrangement joins TRBV7-8 to TRBJ1-5; tentative D call: TRBD1 (5 bases). The CDR3 runs 14 residues. Germline V gene sequence: CDR1 SGHVS, CDR2 FQNEAQ. Trimming removed 9 bases from V and 0 bases from J, with 12 bases in between. The CDR3 DNA is TGTGCCAGTAAGGACACTCGTAGCAATCAGCCCCAGCATTTT. It encodes CASKDTRSNQPQHF.

The rearrangement links TRBV25-1 to TRBJ1-2; weak D call: TRBD1 (6 bases). Trimming left V 6 bases short and J 8 bases short, with 19 bases between. The germline V gene encodes CDR1 MGHDK and CDR2 SYGVNS. The CDR3 is 14 residues long. The DNA for the CDR3 is TGTGCCAGCAGACCCAGTGGACAGAAAGGGGGCTACACCTTC. This gives the protein CASRPSGQKGGYTF.

This rearrangement joins TRBV5-4 to TRBJ2-3, with 7 nucleotides matching TRBD2. The CDR3 is 14 residues long. Per the germline V gene, CDR1 is SGHNT and CDR2 is YYREEE (reference sequence). The J segment lost 8 bases and the V segment lost 4 bases, leaving 10 bases of the junction unmatched. In DNA, the CDR3 is TGTGCCAGCAGCCAAAGACTGGGGAGGGGTACGCAGTATTTT. Protein: CASSQRLGRGTQYF.

The chain has TRBV6-2 or TRBV6-3 and TRBJ1-1; 7 bases align to TRBD1. CDR1 MNHEY and CDR2 SVGEGT come from the germline V gene. J gave up 5 bases and V 5 bases, and 8 bases lay outside the gene matches. The CDR3 totals 14 residues. The CDR3 is CASSRQGVRTEAFF. CDR3 nucleotide sequence: TGTGCCAGCAGTAGACAGGGAGTGAGGACTGAAGCTTTCTTT.

The chain joins TRBV14 to TRBJ1-6, with 8 bases fitting TRBD1. With V trimmed by 4 bases and J by 10 bases, 6 bases remained unmatched. Germline loops: CDR1 SGHDN, CDR2 FVKESK. There are 14 residues in the CDR3. This CDR3 is CASSLTGDGSPLHF. CDR3 bases: TGTGCCAGCAGCCTGACAGGGGATGGGTCACCCCTCCACTTT. Complete variable domain (other parts from reference TRBV14 and TRBJ1-6): EAGVTQFPSHSVIEKGQTVTLRCDPISGHDNLYWYRRVMGKEIKFLLHFVKESKQDESGMPNNRFLAERTGGTYSTLKVQPAELEDSGVYFCASSLTGDGSPLHFGNGTRLTVT.

The J gene is TRBJ1-1, the V gene TRBV7-8, with a weak D call TRBD1 (5 bases). The CDR3 totals 13 residues. Germline values: CDR1 SGHVS, CDR2 FQNEAQ. V was pared by 7 bases and J by 3 bases, with 12 bases between. Here the CDR3 DNA reads TGTGCCAGCACCGAAGACAGTTACACTGAAGCTTTCTTT. Its translation is CASTEDSYTEAFF.

This rearrangement joins TRBV19 to TRBJ1-1, with D possibly matching TRBD1 (5 bases). The CDR3 is 15 residues long. Looked up from germline, CDR1 is LNHDA and CDR2 is SQIVND (reference sequence). Trimming took off 3 bases at V and 3 bases at J, with 14 bases between the two ends. The CDR3 coding sequence is TGTGCCAGTAGTATCGCCACAGGTGGAGACACTGAAGCTTTCTTT. Amino acid sequence: CASSIATGGDTEAFF.

J is TRBJ2-1 and V is TRBV18, with TRBD2 matching over 13 bases. V shed 5 bases, J shed 9 bases, and the junction held 4 bases outside the gene matches. From germline, CDR1 is KGHSH and CDR2 LQKENI. The CDR3 runs to 14 residues. The CDR3 nucleotides are TGTGCCAGCTCAGGACTAGCGGGGGACGGTGAGCAGTTCTTC. It is translated as CASSGLAGDGEQFF.

The chain employs TRBV19 and TRBJ2-3; no firm D call. V lost 3 bases and J lost 5, with 3 bases in between. Germline lookup yields CDR1 LNHDA and CDR2 SQIVND (reference sequence). The CDR3 sequence is 11 residues long. The CDR3 here is CASSIGDTQYF. In DNA form, the CDR3 reads TGTGCCAGTAGTATCGGAGATACGCAGTATTTT.

The V gene is TRBV4-3, the J gene TRBJ1-5; unclear D gene. The CDR3 has 15 residues. Germline V gene data show CDR1 as LGHNA and CDR2 as YSLEER. The V end was cut by 0 bases, the J end by 1 base, with 7 bases between. This CDR3 is CASSQDNQSNQPQHF. CDR3 nucleotides: TGCGCCAGCAGCCAAGATAATCAGAGCAATCAGCCCCAGCATTTT.

The genes are TRBV15 and TRBJ1-2; D possibly corresponds to TRBD1 (6 bases). CDR1 LNHNV and CDR2 YYDKDF come from the germline V gene (reference sequence). This CDR3 region has 13 residues. Trimming removed 10 bases from V and 2 bases from J, with 14 bases in between. The DNA for the CDR3 is TGTGCCATTGCCCCGGGACACAACTATGGCTACACCTTC. It yields the protein CAIAPGHNYGYTF. Using reference TRBV15 and TRBJ1-2 for the parts outside the CDR3, the full variable domain is DAMVIQNPRYQVTQFGKPVTLSCSQTLNHNVMYWYQQKSSQAPKLLFHYYDKDFNNEADTPDNFQSRRPNTSFCFLDIRSPGLGDTAMYLCAIAPGHNYGYTFGSGTRLTVV.

The V call is TRBV10-1, the J call TRBJ1-4; 8 nucleotides line up with TRBD1. This CDR3 comprises 13 residues. CDR1 is WNHNN and CDR2 is SYGVQD in the germline V gene (reference sequence). The J segment lost 5 bases and the V segment lost 10 bases, leaving 6 bases of the junction unmatched. CDR3 protein: CATHDRGNEKLFF. CDR3 coding DNA: TGCGCCACCCATGACAGGGGAAATGAAAAACTGTTTTTT.